This TCR beta chain was identified during a study of blood T cell repertoires in COVID-19. Per the original methods: Cell counts per sample came from amplifying reference gene primers. Only in-frame clones appear in the TCRdb table, and some are missing; sequencing was by immunoSEQ multiplex PCR. V, J and clone size are taken as reported in that table, and D and trimming were inferred from the DNA itself. The top ten hold 1.2% of the sample, which has 250,000 to 300,000 clones, 90% to 95% seen once. The CDR3 contains 15 residues. Unmatched junction bases numbered 6, after V lost 3 bases and J lost 2 bases. Germline values: CDR1 SGHDT, CDR2 YYEEEE. Across about two dozen US areas, participants ranged in age from roughly 18 to 89 years. Assignment of participants to cohorts was predicated upon participant-reported clinical history.

V is TRBV5-6 and J is TRBJ2-5; 8 nucleotides agree with TRBD1. The TCR originated in a human donor in a cohort exposed to, infected with or recovered from COVID-19 (not recorded which). The donor label of this sample is uncertain. The material sequenced was PBMCs or T cells enriched from blood (not recorded which). The CDR3 DNA reads TGTGCCAGCAGCTCGTACTGGACAGGGCAAGAGACCCAGTACTTC. This encodes CASSSYWTGQETQYF.